The entry below gives a single T cell receptor beta chain sequence along with its context. What it binds is not known. The data were obtained in a study of early stage breast cancer tumors. Study in general: Most invasive tumors, about 80% of the 16, were ER+/PR+/HER2-. Study observations and caveats: Compared with adjacent normal breast, tumors showed 2 to 2.5-fold denser, more clonal T cells.

Each sample had two DNA replicates, approximately 0.49 ug blood or around 1.5 ug tissue. Data came from immunoSEQ multiplex PCR; TCRdb stores just in-frame clones and leaves some out. The sample consists of about 50,000 clones, around 80% of them appearing once. The V gene lost 5 bases and the J gene lost 6 bases, with 16 bases spanning the gap. Looked up from germline, CDR1 is SGHNT and CDR2 is YENEEA. The length of the CDR3 is 15 residues. This chain joins TRBV11-3 and TRBJ2-2, with D possibly being TRBD1 (6 bases). This receptor was taken from a person in their thirties with breast cancer. Sequences were obtained from blood. The CDR3 reads CASSIRQDGAGELFF. The CDR3 DNA reads TGTGCCAGCAGCATCCGACAGGACGGGGCCGGGGAGCTGTTTTTT.